One and the same sample provided the 22 T cell receptor beta chains below, sequenced in a study of blood T cell repertoires in COVID-19. Data came from immunoSEQ multiplex PCR; TCRdb stores just in-frame clones and leaves some out. The sample includes about 90,000 clones, about 92% of them seen just once. Sequencing was performed on peripheral blood. The receptors stem from a woman aged 60-70 years with active COVID-19.

This clone was picked up one time. The V and J genes are TRBV7-2 and TRBJ2-6; perhaps TRBD2 as D (6 bases). The CDR3 length is 17 residues. The V gene's germline CDR1 is SGHTA and CDR2 FQGNSA. The V end lost 2 bases, the J end lost 1 base, and 12 bases lay between the germline ends. The CDR3 region has the DNA TGTGCCAGCAGCTTAAGGGAGGCCCCGTCTGGGGCCAACGTCCTGACTTTC. Translated: CASSLREAPSGANVLTF.

This chain joins TRBV11-2 and TRBJ1-6; D not certain. Germline CDR1 and CDR2: SGHAT and FQNNGV. This CDR3 is 14 amino acids long. The V end lost 3 bases, the J end lost 3 bases, and 6 bases lay between the germline ends. The CDR3 reads CASSLQDYNSPLHF. The CDR3 nucleotides read TGTGCCAGCAGCTTGCAGGACTATAATTCACCCCTCCACTTT. Full variable domain (missing parts from reference TRBV11-2 and TRBJ1-6): EAGVAQSPRYKIIEKRQSVAFWCNPISGHATLYWYQQILGQGPKLLIQFQNNGVVDDSQLPKDRFSAERLKGVDSTLKIQPAKLEDSAVYLCASSLQDYNSPLHFGNGTRLTVT.

Regarding this clone: One junction end disagrees with the germline gene, perhaps due to a read error. The rearrangement links TRBV7-7 to TRBJ1-1, with TRBD1 identical over 9 bases. Germline V lookup: CDR1 SSHAT, CDR2 FNYEAQ (reference sequence). The CDR3 consists of 16 residues. CDR3 region: CASSSKNRGLNTEAFF. For the CDR3, the DNA is TGTGCTAGCAGCTCTAAGAACAGGGGGCTGAACACTGAAGCTTTCTTT.

V and J are TRBV29-1 and TRBJ2-1; tentative D call: TRBD2 (5 bases). The V end was cut by 4 bases, the J end by 5 bases, with 12 bases between. The germline CDR1 and CDR2 sequences are SQVTM and ANQGSEA. CDR3 size: 13 residues. CDR3: CSVGLAQHNEQFF. The CDR3 nucleotides read TGCAGCGTTGGGCTAGCCCAGCACAATGAGCAGTTCTTC.

The chain has TRBV5-6 and TRBJ2-2, with D tentatively TRBD2 (6 bases). V lost 2 bases, J lost 4 bases, and 15 bases lay in between. Germline CDR1 reads SGHDT; CDR2 reads YYEEEE. The CDR3 extends over 16 amino acids. CDR3 sequence: CASSLDRTSPTGELFF. The CDR3 DNA follows: TGTGCCAGCAGCTTAGACCGTACTAGCCCCACCGGGGAGCTGTTTTTT.

The chain carries TRBV3-1 (or the pseudogene TRBV3-2) and TRBJ1-1, with 7 bases aligning to TRBD1. This CDR3 has 15 residues. Germline CDR1 is LGHDT and CDR2 is YNNKEL (reference sequence). Losses at the gene ends were 0 bases for V and 4 bases for J; bases not matched to a gene: 5. CDR3 coding DNA: TGTGCCAGCAGCCAAGATTGGTCAGGGGGCACTGAAGCTTTCTTT. Amino acids: CASSQDWSGGTEAFF.

V usage is TRBV7-9 and J usage is TRBJ2-2; no definite D call. The CDR3 runs 13 residues. V was trimmed by 7 bases and J by 2 bases, leaving 8 bases between them. Per germline, CDR1 SEHNR and CDR2 FQNEAQ (reference sequence). CDR3 coding DNA: TGTGCCAGCACGGGCGGAAACACCGGGGAGCTGTTTTTT. Protein product: CASTGGNTGELFF.

A remark on this clone: Other DNA sequences from this sample encode an identical CDR3 as well. The chain is built from TRBV5-1 and TRBJ2-5; D perhaps matches TRBD1 (6 bases). Germline V gene lookup returns CDR1 SGHRS and CDR2 YFSETQ. CDR3 size: 13 residues. V shed 2 bases and J shed 5 bases, with 10 bases lying between them. CDR3: CASSLQGRETQYF. As DNA, the CDR3 is TGCGCCAGCAGCTTACAGGGTCGCGAGACCCAGTACTTC.

This chain joins TRBV2 and TRBJ1-4; D perhaps matches TRBD1 (6 bases). In germline, CDR1 is SNHLY, CDR2 FYNNEI. Trimming removed 3 bases from V and 8 bases from J, with 19 bases in between. The CDR3 totals 16 residues. The CDR3 region is CASSDLPLAGAEKLFF. The CDR3 DNA follows: TGTGCCAGCAGTGACTTACCCCTTGCAGGGGCCGAAAAACTGTTTTTT.

This chain links TRBV4-2 with TRBJ1-4; TRBD1 matches 8 bases. V lost 0 bases and J lost 4; bases outside the gene matches: 4. This CDR3 comprises 16 residues. The V gene's germline CDR1 is LGHNA and CDR2 YNFKEQ. In DNA, the CDR3 is TGTGCCAGCAGCCAAGACGGGACAGGATTTAATGAAAAACTGTTTTTT. Amino acid sequence: CASSQDGTGFNEKLFF.

The gene calls are TRBV9 and TRBJ2-6, with D possibly matching TRBD2 (5 bases). V lost 0 bases and J 3 bases, leaving 10 bases between the germline ends. The CDR3 consists of 16 residues. Germline CDR1 reads SGDLS; CDR2 reads YYNGEE. The CDR3 loop reads CASSVGGPGGANVLTF. DNA of the CDR3: TGTGCCAGCAGCGTAGGCGGGCCTGGTGGGGCCAACGTCCTGACTTTC.

The genes are TRBV6-5 and TRBJ2-1; D perhaps matches TRBD2 (5 bases). Germline lookup yields CDR1 MNHEY and CDR2 SVGAGI. CDR3 length: 16 residues. Trimming cost V 0 bases and J 3 bases, with 12 bases left between them. CDR3 nucleotide sequence: TGTGCCAGCAGTTACTCGACCGGGAATTACTACAATGAGCAGTTCTTC. Translation gives CASSYSTGNYYNEQFF.

This clone was observed a single time. This rearrangement joins TRBV24-1 to TRBJ2-2; 7 nucleotides line up with TRBD2. The V and J ends lost 3 bases and 5 bases, in that order; junction bases with no gene match: 8. The V gene's germline CDR1 is KGHDR and CDR2 SFDVKD. The CDR3 consists of 16 residues. This chain's CDR3 is CATSDRTGGMTGELFF. In DNA form, the CDR3 reads TGTGCCACCAGTGATCGGACGGGAGGCATGACCGGGGAGCTGTTTTTT.

This chain joins TRBV6-5 and TRBJ1-1; D is uncertain. The CDR3 length is 13 residues. CDR1 is MNHEY and CDR2 is SVGAGI in the germline V gene. Trimming removed 6 bases from V and 1 base from J, with 9 bases in between. CDR3 in amino acids: CASSLNPNTEAFF. The CDR3 DNA is TGTGCCAGCAGCCTAAACCCGAACACTGAAGCTTTCTTT.

The V and J genes are TRBV12-3 or TRBV12-4 and TRBJ2-7; D unresolved. The germline V and J ends were trimmed by 10 bases and 2 bases, with 9 bases remaining between them. The CDR3 sequence is 11 residues long. The CDR3: CAIELAYEQYF. The CDR3 bases are TGTGCCATCGAGTTGGCCTACGAGCAGTACTTC.

In DNA form, the CDR3 reads TGTGCCAGCAGTCCCCCCCTGCGAGGTGGTGAAAAACTGTTTTTT. It yields the protein CASSPPLRGGEKLFF. V and J are TRBV28 and TRBJ1-4; D unclear. Germline CDR1 and CDR2: MDHEN and SYDVKM. V was pared by 5 bases and J by 7 bases, with 17 bases between. This CDR3 is built from 15 residues.

The chain combines TRBV3-1 (or the pseudogene TRBV3-2) with TRBJ2-2; the D gene is possibly TRBD1 (6 bases). The CDR3 extends over 16 amino acids. The V gene's germline CDR1 is LGHDT and CDR2 YNNKEL (reference sequence). The V end was cut by 7 bases, the J end by 1 base, with 16 bases between. CDR3 in DNA: TGTGCCAGCACCGACGGACAGCTACAGAACACCGGGGAGCTGTTTTTT. Residues: CASTDGQLQNTGELFF.

The table lists this clone with a count of one. The gene calls are TRBV19 and TRBJ2-1, with 8 bases that match TRBD1. Germline V gene sequence: CDR1 LNHDA, CDR2 SQIVND (reference sequence). V was clipped by 8 bases and J by 7 bases; unmatched bases: 7. The CDR3 sequence is 13 residues long. CDR3: CASGQGPANEQFF. CDR3 in DNA: TGTGCCAGTGGACAGGGTCCCGCAAATGAGCAGTTCTTC.

The V gene is TRBV11-2, the J gene TRBJ1-1; D remains ambiguous. The CDR3 covers 15 residues. CDR1 and CDR2 (germline): SGHAT, FQNNGV. Between the trimmed V and J ends, which lost 0 bases and 7 bases, there was a span of 15 bases. The CDR3 DNA is TGTGCCAGCAGCTTAGATTCAGTGCGAGGAAATGAAGCTTTCTTT. This gives the protein CASSLDSVRGNEAFF.

The V and J genes are TRBV3-1 (or the pseudogene TRBV3-2) and TRBJ1-2; a weak D match, TRBD1 (5 bases). This CDR3 has 15 amino acids. Germline V gives CDR1 LGHDT, CDR2 YNNKEL (reference sequence). Trimming stripped 4 bases from V and 1 base from J, with 13 bases between. The CDR3 DNA reads TGTGCCAGCAGCCCCGGGGGGGTCAGTAACTATGGCTACACCTTC. Translated: CASSPGGVSNYGYTF.

The rearrangement joins TRBV10-1 to TRBJ2-1, with TRBD2 matching 13 bases. With V trimmed by 6 bases and J by 2 bases, 4 bases remained unmatched. The CDR3 is made up of 16 amino acids. Germline CDR1 reads WNHNN; CDR2 reads SYGVQD (reference sequence). CDR3 in amino acids: CASSRGLAGPYNEQFF. DNA of the CDR3: TGCGCCAGCAGCCGGGGACTAGCGGGACCCTACAATGAGCAGTTCTTC.

This clone was counted a single time. CDR3 amino acids: CASSPGRTWGLAGVDGETQYF. In DNA form, the CDR3 reads TGTGCCAGCAGCCCCGGGCGTACATGGGGACTAGCGGGAGTAGATGGTGAGACCCAGTACTTC. The chain uses TRBV6-2 or TRBV6-3 and TRBJ2-5; 14 nucleotides line up with TRBD2. The CDR3 has 21 residues. The germline gives CDR1 MNHEY, CDR2 SVGEGT. The trim removed 6 bases at V and 5 bases at J, leaving 23 bases unmatched.